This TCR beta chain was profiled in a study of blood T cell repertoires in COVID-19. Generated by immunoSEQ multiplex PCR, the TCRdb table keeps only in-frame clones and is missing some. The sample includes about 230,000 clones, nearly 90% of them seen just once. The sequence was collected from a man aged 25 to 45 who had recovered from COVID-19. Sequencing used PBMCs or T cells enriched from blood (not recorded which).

The chain's CDR3 is CASSLGTLAGGRGEQYF. The CDR3 DNA reads as TGCGCCAGCAGCTTGGGCACCCTAGCGGGGGGGCGGGGCGAGCAGTACTTC. This chain joins TRBV5-1 and TRBJ2-7; 12 nucleotides line up with TRBD2. This CDR3 region has 17 residues. V was clipped by 0 bases and J by 6 bases; unmatched bases: 10. From germline, CDR1 is SGHRS and CDR2 YFSETQ.